Below are 4 T cell receptor beta chains sequenced from a single sample in a study of graft-versus-host responses after intestinal transplantation. Here immunoSEQ multiplex PCR was the method, and the copy in TCRdb shows in-frame clones only, minus some. This sample has roughly 29,000 clones, with about 92% found just once. Sample: PBMCs, taken 66 days after intestinal transplant. These receptors all come from a human patient who received an intestinal transplant, so some T cells may come from the graft donor.

The chain is built from TRBV19 and TRBJ2-7; possibly TRBD2 for D (6 bases). The CDR3 sequence is 14 residues long. Germline CDR1 reads LNHDA; CDR2 reads SQIVND (reference sequence). Trimming cost V 3 bases and J 4 bases, with 13 bases left between them. CDR3 DNA sequence: TGTGCCAGTAGTATCGGAAGGGGAGGTTACGAGCAGTACTTC. This encodes CASSIGRGGYEQYF.

V is TRBV7-2 and J is TRBJ2-7; D not certain. The CDR3 consists of 15 residues. Germline V gives CDR1 SGHTA, CDR2 FQGNSA. Trimming shortened V by 3 bases and J by 0 bases, and 12 bases separated the two germline ends. The CDR3 bases are TGTGCCAGCAGCTTGAGTTGGGCAGGCTCCTACGAGCAGTACTTC. Residues: CASSLSWAGSYEQYF.

This chain joins TRBV11-3 and TRBJ2-5; D is unresolved. Trimming removed 4 bases from V and 5 bases from J, with 11 bases in between. This CDR3 is built from 13 residues. Germline V gene lookup returns CDR1 SGHNT and CDR2 YENEEA. In DNA form, the CDR3 reads TGTGCCAGCAGCTCTGGTCCGAGGGAGACCCAGTACTTC. Its translation: CASSSGPRETQYF.

The rearrangement joins TRBV6-5 to TRBJ2-7, with a weak D call TRBD1 (5 bases). Per the germline V gene, CDR1 is MNHEY and CDR2 is SVGAGI. V was trimmed by 2 bases and J by 3 bases, leaving 11 bases between them. CDR3 length equals 14 residues. The CDR3, as DNA: TGTGCCAGCAGTTACAAAGGGGCGAACTACGAGCAGTACTTC. Its translation is CASSYKGANYEQYF.